This TCR beta chain is from a study of blood T cell repertoires in COVID-19. Whole-study context: From T cells, B-cell-depleted T cells, or PBMCs came the material, which was cDNA or gDNA.

Method: immunoSEQ multiplex PCR; TCRdb's copy keeps in-frame clones and lacks some. The sample contains some 200,000 clones, roughly 85% of which appear only once. The germline V gene encodes CDR1 SGHTS and CDR2 YDEGEE. J gave up 2 bases and V 4 bases, and 9 bases lay outside the gene matches. This CDR3 spans 16 amino acids. Sequencing was carried out using peripheral blood. The receptor was isolated from a man in his sixties with active or convalescent COVID-19. This chain connects TRBV5-8 to TRBJ2-5; 9 bases align to TRBD1. The CDR3: CASSPGQGHTQETQYF. CDR3 nucleotide sequence: TGTGCCAGCAGCCCGGGACAGGGACATACTCAAGAGACCCAGTACTTC.